These 27 T cell receptor beta chains came from one sample sequenced in a study of shared clonotypes between healthy human individuals. Sequenced by immunoSEQ multiplex PCR; TCRdb stores in-frame clones only, minus some. The sample includes roughly 2.1 million clones, around 93% seen only once; the top ten take 1.7%. Naive CD8 populations comprised CD45RO-negative cells positively selected for CCR7, excluding terminally differentiated effector memory CD45RA+ cells. The material sequenced was naive CD8+ T cells from PBMCs. Every receptor here comes from a man between 18 and 35 years old in good health. Some clones in this sample may be carry-over from other donors' samples.

The rearrangement uses TRBV5-5 and TRBJ2-7; D not certain. The CDR3 is 13 amino acids. CDR1 SGHKS and CDR2 YYEKEE come from the germline V gene (reference sequence). Trimming left V 2 bases short and J 4 bases short, with 10 bases between. The CDR3 here is CASSLVGFYEQYF. CDR3 sequence (DNA): TGTGCCAGCAGCTTAGTAGGATTTTACGAGCAGTACTTC.

In its sample, this clone was seen a few times. The chain uses TRBV29-1 and TRBJ1-1; D might be TRBD1 (5 bases). The CDR3 runs to 14 residues. V was trimmed by 6 bases and J by 1 base, leaving 15 bases between them. Looked up from germline, CDR1 is SQVTM and CDR2 is ANQGSEA. CDR3: CSVGDGVKNTEAFF. CDR3 bases: TGCAGCGTCGGGGACGGGGTCAAGAACACTGAAGCTTTCTTT.

V and J are TRBV4-1 and TRBJ2-1, with D hard to call. V was trimmed by 0 bases and J by 0 bases, leaving 9 bases between them. This CDR3 spans 16 amino acids. Looked up from germline, CDR1 is MGHRA and CDR2 is YSYEKL. The CDR3 coding sequence is TGCGCCAGCAGCCAAGACTCCGTGAGCTCCTACAATGAGCAGTTCTTC. Protein product: CASSQDSVSSYNEQFF.

This chain joins TRBV5-1 and TRBJ2-6, with D perhaps matching TRBD1 (5 bases). This CDR3 comprises 19 residues. Trimming took off 1 base at V and 0 bases at J, with 17 bases between the two ends. Germline CDR1 is SGHRS and CDR2 is YFSETQ. The CDR3 DNA is TGCGCCAGCAGCTTGATTCTGGGGCCCCCCTCCTCTGGGGCCAACGTCCTGACTTTC. It translates to CASSLILGPPSSGANVLTF.

This clone was detected only once. The chain employs TRBV30 and TRBJ2-1, with 12 positions matching TRBD2. Germline CDR1 reads GTSNPN; CDR2 reads SVGIG (reference sequence). This CDR3 contains 17 residues. Trimming at V came to 2 bases and at J to 0 bases, leaving 5 bases not matched to a gene. CDR3 nucleotide sequence: TGTGCCTGGAGTACGGGGGGACTAGCGGGCTCCTACAATGAGCAGTTCTTC. This sequence encodes CAWSTGGLAGSYNEQFF.

CDR3 in amino acids: CASSFRLAGGGETQYF. DNA of the CDR3: TGTGCCAGCAGTTTCCGACTAGCGGGAGGTGGTGAGACCCAGTACTTC. The chain joins TRBV27 to TRBJ2-5; TRBD2 aligns across 13 bases. Germline V gene lookup returns CDR1 MNHEY and CDR2 SMNVEV (reference sequence). V lost 3 bases to trimming and J lost 5 bases; unmatched junction nucleotides: 6. The CDR3 is 16 residues long.

This chain connects TRBV6-6 to TRBJ2-5, with TRBD1 matching 10 bases. CDR3 length: 16 amino acids. J gave up 4 bases and V 6 bases, and 11 bases lay outside the gene matches. Germline V lookup: CDR1 MNHNY, CDR2 SVGAGI (reference sequence). The CDR3 region is CASSSDRGRTRETQYF. In DNA form, the CDR3 reads TGTGCCAGCAGCTCCGACAGGGGGCGAACTAGAGAGACCCAGTACTTC.

The CDR3 spells CASRQSRGTGFYEQYF. CDR3 DNA sequence: TGTGCCAGCAGACAATCCCGTGGGACAGGGTTCTACGAGCAGTACTTC. V usage is TRBV28 and J usage is TRBJ2-7, with 9 positions matching TRBD1. The CDR3 consists of 16 residues. With V trimmed by 6 bases and J by 3 bases, 12 bases remained unmatched. CDR1 MDHEN and CDR2 SYDVKM come from the germline V gene.

The CDR3 DNA reads TGTGCCAGCAGCGGGACAGGGGGCGGCGAGCAGTACTTC. Translation: CASSGTGGGEQYF. V and J are TRBV13 and TRBJ2-7; 12 bases agree with TRBD1. V dropped 5 bases and J dropped 6; count of bases not matched to a gene: 2. The CDR3 sequence is 13 residues long. The germline CDR1 and CDR2 sequences are PRHDT and FYEKMQ (reference sequence).

Notes on this clone: The sample contains more than one DNA sequence encoding this CDR3. The chain links TRBV12-5 to TRBJ1-1, with D uncertain. V gave up 2 bases and J gave up 3 bases, with 4 bases separating them. The CDR3 contains 12 residues. Germline values: CDR1 LGHNT, CDR2 FRNRAP. The CDR3 DNA reads TGTGCTAGTGGTTTGTCAGACACTGAAGCTTTCTTT. It is translated as CASGLSDTEAFF.

J is TRBJ2-6 and V is TRBV29-1, with 9 bases aligning to TRBD2. Per the germline V gene, CDR1 is SQVTM and CDR2 is ANQGSEA. The CDR3 has 19 residues. V lost 2 bases to trimming and J lost 2 bases; unmatched junction nucleotides: 13. CDR3 nucleotide sequence: TGCAGCGTTGAACAACGGACTAGCGTAGAAGGCGCTGGGGCCAACGTCCTGACTTTC. It yields the protein CSVEQRTSVEGAGANVLTF. The full variable domain, rest sourced from reference TRBV29-1 and TRBJ2-6, is SAVISQKPSRDICQRGTSLTIQCQVDSQVTMMFWYRQQPGQSLTLIATANQGSEATYESGFVIDKFPISRPNLTFSTLTVSNMSPEDSSIYLCSVEQRTSVEGAGANVLTFGAGSRLTVL.

The chain carries TRBV19 and TRBJ2-7; either TRBD1 or TRBD2 may fit D (5 bases each). Per the germline V gene, CDR1 is LNHDA and CDR2 is SQIVND (reference sequence). CDR3 size: 16 residues. V dropped 3 bases and J dropped 2 bases, with 17 bases sitting between them. CDR3 DNA sequence: TGTGCCAGTAGTATTTCAGGGACCCTCTCCGCCTACGAGCAGTACTTC. Protein sequence: CASSISGTLSAYEQYF. Drawing the rest from reference TRBV19 and TRBJ2-7, the complete variable domain is DGGITQSPKYLFRKEGQNVTLSCEQNLNHDAMYWYRQDPGQGLRLIYYSQIVNDFQKGDIAEGYSVSREKKESFPLTVTSAQKNPTAFYLCASSISGTLSAYEQYFGPGTRLTVT.

On this clone: This specimen includes other DNA sequences encoding the same CDR3. The V gene is TRBV27, the J gene TRBJ1-5; no clear D. The CDR3 extends over 14 amino acids. Looked up from germline, CDR1 is MNHEY and CDR2 is SMNVEV (reference sequence). V was clipped by 2 bases and J by 1 base, with 6 bases between them. The CDR3 bases are TGTGCCAGCAGTTTAACCGGGAGCAATCAGCCCCAGCATTTT. Protein: CASSLTGSNQPQHF.

The rearrangement uses TRBV27 and TRBJ2-7; 9 nucleotides agree with TRBD1. Trimming removed 5 bases from V and 6 bases from J; junction bases left unmatched: 8. This CDR3 region has 14 residues. The V gene's germline CDR1 is MNHEY and CDR2 SMNVEV (reference sequence). CDR3 DNA: TGTGCCAGCAGTACCCGGACAGGGGAGGCCGAGCAGTACTTC. Translation: CASSTRTGEAEQYF.

This rearrangement joins TRBV5-4 to TRBJ2-7, with 13 bases lining up with TRBD2. There are 15 residues in the CDR3. Germline CDR1 SGHNT, CDR2 YYREEE (reference sequence). Germline trimming cut 3 bases from V and 3 bases from J; bases unmatched to any gene: 3. CDR3 sequence: CASSSGLAGYYEQYF. The CDR3 DNA is TGTGCCAGCAGCTCGGGACTAGCGGGATACTACGAGCAGTACTTC.

This chain joins TRBV2 and TRBJ2-7; D not certain. V dropped 3 bases and J dropped 2 bases, with 17 bases sitting between them. Germline V gene lookup returns CDR1 SNHLY and CDR2 FYNNEI. The CDR3 covers 16 residues. CDR3 DNA sequence: TGTGCCAGCAGTGATGGTGGCAGGCCCCGGACCTACGAGCAGTACTTC. Protein product: CASSDGGRPRTYEQYF.

As to this clone: Other nucleotide sequences in the sample specify the same CDR3. The genes are TRBV6-5 and TRBJ2-7, with D perhaps matching TRBD2 (5 bases). The CDR3 sequence is 12 residues long. Deletions cut 0 bases from V and 7 bases from J, with 7 bases between. Looked up from germline, CDR1 is MNHEY and CDR2 is SVGAGI. CDR3 in amino acids: CASSYSGVEQYF. The CDR3 nucleotides are TGTGCCAGCAGTTACTCGGGAGTGGAGCAGTACTTC.

The chain carries TRBV11-2 and TRBJ2-1; possible D gene TRBD2, 6 bases. Germline V lookup: CDR1 SGHAT, CDR2 FQNNGV. The CDR3 totals 14 residues. Deletions cut 5 bases from V and 5 bases from J, with 13 bases between. CDR3 DNA: TGTGCCAGCAGCCCCTCGGGGGTCGACAATGAGCAGTTCTTC. This codes for CASSPSGVDNEQFF.

V usage is TRBV4-1 and J usage is TRBJ1-1, with a weak D call TRBD1 (6 bases). CDR1 MGHRA and CDR2 YSYEKL come from the germline V gene. This CDR3 has 17 amino acids. Trimming removed 3 bases at V and 1 base at J, with 18 bases between. Here the CDR3 DNA reads TGCGCCAGCAGCCAGGCCCCAACGCGGACAGAGAACACTGAAGCTTTCTTT. Translated, it gives CASSQAPTRTENTEAFF.

The chain recombines TRBV11-2 with TRBJ2-1; D unresolved. The CDR3 is 14 amino acids. Trimming left V 3 bases short and J 8 bases short, with 14 bases between. Per germline, CDR1 SGHAT and CDR2 FQNNGV. CDR3 amino acids: CASSFAADRDEQFF. The DNA for the CDR3 is TGTGCCAGCAGCTTCGCAGCCGATAGGGATGAGCAGTTCTTC.

V usage is TRBV9 and J usage is TRBJ2-1; TRBD2 agrees at 14 bases. From germline, CDR1 is SGDLS and CDR2 YYNGEE. The ends lost 3 bases at V and 3 bases at J; junction bases unmatched: 5. CDR3 length equals 17 residues. CDR3 sequence: CASSGSGLAGDYNEQFF. The CDR3 coding sequence is TGTGCCAGCAGCGGATCGGGACTAGCGGGAGACTACAATGAGCAGTTCTTC.

The chain is built from TRBV4-1 and TRBJ1-1; D perhaps matches TRBD1 (6 bases). The CDR3 has 13 residues. Germline V gene lookup returns CDR1 MGHRA and CDR2 YSYEKL. V was pared by 4 bases and J by 11 bases, with 17 bases between. The CDR3 protein is CASSPGEGPGAFF. CDR3 DNA: TGCGCCAGCAGCCCAGGGGAGGGGCCCGGGGCTTTCTTT.

Worth noting for this clone: Possible read error: a much larger clone is one base away. The identical CDR3 is also encoded by other nucleotide sequences in the sample. The rearrangement joins TRBV27 to TRBJ2-7; D gene uncertain. The V gene's germline CDR1 is MNHEY and CDR2 SMNVEV (reference sequence). Between the trimmed V and J ends, which lost 2 bases and 1 base, there was a span of 3 bases. The CDR3 sequence is 12 residues long. Written as DNA, the CDR3 is TGTGCCAGCAGTTTAGGGTCCTACGAGCAGTACTTC. This codes for CASSLGSYEQYF.

The genes are TRBV15 and TRBJ1-2; D remains unclear. V lost 0 bases to trimming and J lost 2 bases, with 4 bases between them. Germline V gene data show CDR1 as LNHNV and CDR2 as YYDKDF (reference sequence). The CDR3 runs to 13 residues. Here the CDR3 reads CATSRENNYGYTF. CDR3 DNA: TGTGCCACCAGCAGAGAAAACAACTATGGCTACACCTTC. The whole variable domain, remainder taken from reference TRBV15 and TRBJ1-2, is DAMVIQNPRYQVTQFGKPVTLSCSQTLNHNVMYWYQQKSSQAPKLLFHYYDKDFNNEADTPDNFQSRRPNTSFCFLDIRSPGLGDTAMYLCATSRENNYGYTFGSGTRLTVV.

The rearrangement links TRBV19 to TRBJ1-1; 7 positions match TRBD1. CDR1 and CDR2 (germline): LNHDA, SQIVND (reference sequence). J lost 7 bases, V lost 1 base, and 15 bases had no gene match. This CDR3 has 17 amino acids. Here the CDR3 reads CASSIAYPPQDRSEAFF. CDR3 coding DNA: TGTGCCAGTAGTATAGCCTACCCCCCCCAGGACAGGAGTGAAGCTTTCTTT. The entire variable domain, with the rest obtained from reference TRBV19 and TRBJ1-1, is as follows: DGGITQSPKYLFRKEGQNVTLSCEQNLNHDAMYWYRQDPGQGLRLIYYSQIVNDFQKGDIAEGYSVSREKKESFPLTVTSAQKNPTAFYLCASSIAYPPQDRSEAFFGQGTRLTVV.

The chain uses TRBV16 and TRBJ2-7; a weak D match, TRBD2 (5 bases). The germline V and J ends were trimmed by 7 bases and 2 bases, with 15 bases remaining between them. The CDR3 loop spans 14 amino acids. The germline gives CDR1 KGHSY, CDR2 FQNENV. This CDR3 is CASNADSPTYEQYF. The CDR3 DNA is TGTGCCAGCAACGCGGACTCTCCCACCTACGAGCAGTACTTC.

The V and J genes are TRBV19 and TRBJ2-7, with no clear D. The germline V gene has CDR1 LNHDA and CDR2 SQIVND (reference sequence). CDR3 length equals 13 residues. Trimming pared 2 bases from V and 3 bases from J, leaving 8 bases between. The CDR3 bases are TGTGCCAGTAGTATAAACCCGCTCTACGAGCAGTACTTC. It encodes CASSINPLYEQYF.